What follows describes a single T cell receptor beta chain. Antigen: not known. This sample was taken from a study of PD-L1 blockade in urothelial cancer. In the study overall: Study patients had been treated with 0 to 3 previous chemotherapy regimens.

Points from the study as a whole: By 3 weeks, tumor-associated blood clones had expanded more in durable-benefit patients.

The repertoire was sequenced with immunoSEQ multiplex PCR; TCRdb's copy has only in-frame clones and lacks some. Of approximately 71,000 clones listed, less than 90% are singletons. Germline-derived CDR1 and CDR2 are SGHDT and YYEEEE. This CDR3 contains 14 residues. Trimming left V 3 bases short and J 4 bases short, with 11 bases between. Time point defined: pretreatment peripheral blood. The chain links TRBV5-6 to TRBJ2-4; TRBD2 is a possible D gene (6 bases). The origin of this receptor is a woman in her 70s with urothelial cancer. The sequencing used PBMCs, collected around atezolizumab (anti-PD-L1) treatment. CDR3 nucleotides: TGTGCCAGCAGCTGGGGGGTAGCTAAAAACATTCAGTACTTC. Translated, it gives CASSWGVAKNIQYF.